These T cell receptor beta chains were read from a single sample in a study of T cells after posttransplantation cyclophosphamide. Method: immunoSEQ multiplex PCR; TCRdb's copy keeps in-frame clones and lacks some. This table has tens of thousands of clones, about 94% appearing once. Input material: PBMCs. The receptors shown here come from a woman aged 30 to 39 in good health and a related stem cell transplant donor. CDR3s include the opening cysteine and the closing phenylalanine or tryptophan. The order of the fields is V gene, J gene, CDR3 protein.

TRBV2	TRBJ1-1	CASSIGRVTEAFF
TRBV2	TRBJ2-3	CASKYDRGTDTQYF
TRBV5-1	TRBJ2-5	CASSLGPSGGRRETQYF
TRBV19	TRBJ2-3	CASSRPGLADSTDTQYF
TRBV30	TRBJ2-7	CAWKGPRATYEQYF
TRBV6-1	TRBJ1-2	CASSVWGKEGYTF
TRBV28	TRBJ1-2	CASSLLGDYGYTF
TRBV18	TRBJ2-6	CASSRTGTLSSGANVLTF
TRBV28	TRBJ2-3	CASSLLAGADTQYF
TRBV10-2	TRBJ2-1	CASSAAAGEQFF
TRBV7-2	TRBJ2-5	CASSLAYKETQYF
TRBV19	TRBJ2-7	CASSMGVRGTSGYEQYF
TRBV18	TRBJ1-5	CASSPRDRAAQPQHF
TRBV6-1	TRBJ2-1	CASSPLTYNEQFF
TRBV9	TRBJ1-1	CASSGDRGNTEAFF
TRBV4-2	TRBJ2-3	CASSLTTTDTQYF
TRBV12-5	TRBJ2-7	CASGLWEGDSYEQYF
TRBV5-1	TRBJ2-7	CASSWTSGGDLSSYEQYF
TRBV4-1	TRBJ2-7	CASSQFSLITQGFPYEQYF
TRBV2	TRBJ1-1	CASSGQGAYTEAFF
TRBV10-3	TRBJ1-2	CAISEFRLTNYGYTF
TRBV7-3	TRBJ2-6	CASSTDRKSSGANVLTF
TRBV7-9	TRBJ2-5	CASSSGTSGGTQETQYF
TRBV4-3	TRBJ1-1	CASSQVPPGSHTEAFF
TRBV5-6	TRBJ1-2	CASSPGDYGYTF
TRBV11-3	TRBJ2-1	CASSFQGAIHYEQFF
TRBV23-1	TRBJ2-7	CASSQPDRGECYEQYF
TRBV5-5	TRBJ2-7	CASSLEGALYEQYF
TRBV5-8	TRBJ1-3	CASSLAAFSGNTIYF
TRBV2	TRBJ1-1	CASSELWQGRTEAFF
TRBV6-5	TRBJ1-4	CASRTGVGNEKLFF
TRBV29-1	TRBJ2-1	CSVRPSSYNEQFF
TRBV5-1	TRBJ2-2	CASSWGRPSTGELFF
TRBV2	TRBJ2-7	CASSLQGTSAYEQYF
TRBV6-5	TRBJ1-1	CASSYSMNGGLYEAFF
TRBV19	TRBJ1-5	CASSIEIRSNQPQHF
TRBV18	TRBJ1-2	CASSPLPRQAGYGYTF
TRBV4-3	TRBJ1-1	CASSRPGRGTEAFF
TRBV7-2	TRBJ1-2	CASSLFVGGVEGYTF
TRBV4-2	TRBJ1-2	CASSQEGTGAYGYTF
TRBV7-2	TRBJ2-5	CASSLDLGTQYF
TRBV7-2	TRBJ2-7	CASSLAGGRDEQYF
TRBV19	TRBJ2-1	CASSISPSTYYNEQFF
TRBV7-9	TRBJ1-6	CASSLARAINSPLHF
TRBV7-2	TRBJ2-1	CASSPGTDYNEQFF
TRBV19	TRBJ2-5	CASSIRGRGQVKETQYF
TRBV7-9	TRBJ1-5	CASSFAQGYSNQPQHF
TRBV15	TRBJ2-1	CATSSGTAYNEQFF
TRBV27	TRBJ1-2	CASSLAPGYGYTF
TRBV30	TRBJ1-1	CAWSVHRVNTEAFF
TRBV9	TRBJ2-3	CASSFRDRVLRHHTTDTQYF
TRBV4-2	TRBJ2-3	CASSRGTSFADTQYF
TRBV7-9	TRBJ1-2	CASSFDIYGYTF
TRBV12-5	TRBJ2-1	CASGLVPLYNEQFF
TRBV11-2	TRBJ2-7	CASSLTGTSGGREQYF
TRBV28	TRBJ2-1	CASSFESYYGYNEQFF
TRBV9	TRBJ2-7	CASSIDPDRFPYF
TRBV6-6	TRBJ1-1	CASSYADSEAFF
TRBV6-1	TRBJ1-1	CASSEMDRKNTEAFF